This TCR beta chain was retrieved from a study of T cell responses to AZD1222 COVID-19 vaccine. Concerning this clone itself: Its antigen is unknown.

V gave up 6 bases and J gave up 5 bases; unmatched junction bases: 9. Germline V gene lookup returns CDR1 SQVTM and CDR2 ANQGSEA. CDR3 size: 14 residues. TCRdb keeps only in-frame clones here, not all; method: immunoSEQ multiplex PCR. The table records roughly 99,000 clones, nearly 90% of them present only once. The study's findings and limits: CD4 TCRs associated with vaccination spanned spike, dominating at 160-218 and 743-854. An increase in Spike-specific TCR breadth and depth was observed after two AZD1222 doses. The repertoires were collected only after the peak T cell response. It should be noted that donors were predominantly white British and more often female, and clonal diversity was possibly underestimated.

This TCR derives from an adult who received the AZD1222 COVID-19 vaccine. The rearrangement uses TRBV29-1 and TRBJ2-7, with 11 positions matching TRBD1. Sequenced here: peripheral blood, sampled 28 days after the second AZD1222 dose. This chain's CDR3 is CSVATGTGGNEQYF. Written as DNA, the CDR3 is TGCAGCGTCGCAACCGGGACAGGGGGGAACGAGCAGTACTTC.